Listed here is a single T cell receptor beta chain. Its cognate antigen is unknown. The sample belongs to a study of CD8 T cells in ankylosing spondylitis. General observations from the study: Ankylosing spondylitis blood appeared to be characterized by a TCR beta motif of roughly eight highly homologous variants.

TCRdb processed the 5' RACE reads anew with MiXCR; each CDR3 protein has one entry. The data show a few hundred thousand distinct CDR3 sequences, 12% seen once. The CDR3 spans 16 residues. The ends were cut back, 4 bases at V and 5 bases at J, with 19 bases in the middle. Germline values: CDR1 MNHEY, CDR2 SMNVEV (reference sequence). The sequence derives from a male donor with ankylosing spondylitis. Sequencing was performed on blood, either unsorted or a sorted T cell fraction (not recorded which). This chain connects TRBV27 to TRBJ2-3; tentatively, D is TRBD1 or TRBD2 (5 bases each). CDR3 coding DNA: TGTGCCAGCAGTTCTATACCGGGGCGTAGCCGAGATACGCAGTATTTT. Protein sequence: CASSSIPGRSRDTQYF.